This T cell receptor (beta chain) was recovered during a study of glioma-infiltrating T cells. Amplification of TCR alpha and beta CDR3 regions from RNA used iRepertoire nested multiplex PCR. TCRdb called the multiplex PCR reads again in MiXCR, with one record for every CDR3 protein. The sample consists of some 180,000 distinct CDR3 sequences, 32% of them appearing once. This clonotype was seen many times. V lost 10 bases and J lost 3; bases outside the gene matches: 3. Germline lookup yields CDR1 MDHEN and CDR2 SYDVKM. This CDR3 is built from 13 residues. Sequencing used glioma tissue, nonneoplastic brain tissue, or PBMCs (not recorded which). This receptor was identified in a human donor with low-grade glioma or glioblastoma, undergoing nonglioma brain surgery, or in good health (not recorded which). The chain is built from TRBV28 and TRBJ2-3, with 11 positions matching TRBD2. CDR3 coding DNA: TGTGCCACCGGGACTAGCGGAACAGATACGCAGTATTTT. Amino acid sequence: CATGTSGTDTQYF.